This T cell receptor beta chain was sequenced for a study of identical twins. Points from the study as a whole: Insertions were fewer in abundant cord blood beta clonotypes, whereas memory repertoires showed none of this pattern. Less excess twin sharing appeared in beta out-of-frame sequences.

In this sample, this clonotype turned up many times. The antigen is not known. The CDR3 covers 12 residues. The V end was cut by 7 bases, the J end by 2 bases, with 6 bases between. TCRdb re-analysed the 5' RACE reads in MiXCR, keeping a single row per CDR3 protein. The sample holds about 690,000 distinct CDR3 sequences, 5.5% to 6.5% seen once. The rearrangement links TRBV12-3 or TRBV12-4 to TRBJ1-3; D ambiguous. The source of this sequence is a young man in good health. The sequencing input was naive T cells sorted from blood. The CDR3 sequence is CASISPGNTIYF. In nucleotides, the CDR3 is TGTGCCAGCATCTCTCCTGGAAACACCATATATTTT.